This T cell receptor beta chain was captured in a study of cytomegalovirus exposure and HLA in healthy donors. Points on this clone: What it binds is not known.

With 60 Vbeta and 13 Jbeta primers, the PCR was carried out. Produced via immunoSEQ multiplex PCR; TCRdb's table is partial and in-frame only. The sample has over 95,000 clones, approximately 67% seen once. Broader study findings: 16,951 TCR beta sequences were associated with HLA alleles at 0.05 false discovery rate in a later analysis. Cytomegalovirus status was reportedly diagnosed by the classifier with high specificity and sensitivity. A later analysis reported that several of the most significant clusters appeared to be linked to common viral pathogens, among them Epstein-Barr virus. Later analysis found that TCR beta chains associated with HLA were more clonally expanded than other, equally common chains.

The germline V gene has CDR1 SGHRS and CDR2 YFSETQ. Losses at the gene ends were 0 bases for V and 0 bases for J; bases not matched to a gene: 5. CDR3 size: 16 residues. The sample taken for sequencing was PBMCs. This rearrangement joins TRBV5-1 to TRBJ1-2; 7 nucleotides match TRBD1. This sequence originates from a man younger than 30 in good health and CMV-seropositive. The CDR3 loop is CASSLGPGTANYGYTF. In DNA, the CDR3 is TGCGCCAGCAGCTTGGGCCCCGGGACAGCTAACTATGGCTACACCTTC.